Following are 2 T cell receptor beta chains from one sample sequenced in a study of blood T cell repertoires in COVID-19. Sequencing used immunoSEQ multiplex PCR; TCRdb keeps in-frame clones, though not all of them. The sample comprises some 120,000 clones, roughly 80% of which are singletons, and 9.5% to 15% rests with the top ten. Sequenced input: peripheral blood. The receptors were sampled from a woman in her twenties or thirties who had recovered from COVID-19.

The V and J genes are TRBV4-2 and TRBJ2-3, with TRBD2 identical over 7 bases. Germline V CDR1 and CDR2: LGHNA, YNFKEQ. The CDR3 covers 15 residues. The V and J ends lost 6 bases and 1 base, in that order; junction bases with no gene match: 7. CDR3 bases: TGTGCCAGCAGAAGGTACCTAGCGGGCACAGATACGCAGTATTTT. Its translation: CASRRYLAGTDTQYF.

The gene calls are TRBV5-6 and TRBJ1-3; no clear D. Germline values: CDR1 SGHDT, CDR2 YYEEEE. V dropped 7 bases and J dropped 4 bases, with 30 bases sitting between them. This CDR3 is built from 19 residues. The CDR3 coding sequence is TGTGCCAGCTCCTCACTAGTCCAACCGGGCCCCTACCCCGGAAACACCATATATTTT. This codes for CASSSLVQPGPYPGNTIYF.